These 29 T cell receptor beta chains were all obtained from the same sample, sequenced in a study of yellow fever vaccine responses in identical twins. TCRdb ran MiXCR on the RT-PCR reads and lists one entry per CDR3 protein. Among 4,500 to 6,500 distinct CDR3 sequences, more than 80% were seen once, and the ten largest hold around 3%. The sample consisted of T cells from blood (PBMCs), unsorted or a sorted subset (not recorded which), taken before or after yellow fever vaccination (not recorded which). Receptor source: a woman aged 18-29 years who received the yellow fever vaccine.

This chain uses TRBV28 with TRBJ2-2; TRBD1 might be the D (6 bases). Trimming took off 2 bases at V and 5 bases at J, with 12 bases between the two ends. Germline V gene data show CDR1 as MDHEN and CDR2 as SYDVKM. This CDR3 contains 15 residues. The CDR3 region has the DNA TGTGCCAGCAGTTTAGGGGGCCCGGGGACCGGGGAGCTGTTTTTT. This gives the protein CASSLGGPGTGELFF. Complete variable domain (other parts from reference TRBV28 and TRBJ2-2): DVKVTQSSRYLVKRTGEKVFLECVQDMDHENMFWYRQDPGLGLRLIYFSYDVKMKEKGDIPEGYSVSREKKERFSLILESASTNQTSMYLCASSLGGPGTGELFFGEGSRLTVL.

V gene TRBV5-1 combines with J gene TRBJ2-7; TRBD1 might be the D (5 bases). V lost 4 bases to trimming and J lost 2 bases, with 16 bases between them. CDR1 and CDR2 from the germline V gene are SGHRS and YFSETQ. CDR3 size: 15 residues. CDR3 loop: CASSGIQASPYEQYF. The CDR3 DNA sequence: TGCGCCAGCAGCGGAATACAGGCGTCGCCCTACGAGCAGTACTTC.

This clonotype is a singleton in its sample. The gene calls are TRBV11-1 and TRBJ1-2; D is ambiguous. The CDR3 runs to 14 residues. Germline-derived CDR1 and CDR2 are SGHAT and FQDESV (reference sequence). Between the trimmed V and J ends, which lost 2 bases and 4 bases, there was a span of 11 bases. CDR3 residues: CASSLLEGAYGYTF. The CDR3 bases are TGTGCCAGCAGCTTATTGGAAGGTGCCTATGGCTACACCTTC.

This rearrangement joins TRBV4-1 to TRBJ2-2; TRBD1 aligns across 10 bases. This CDR3 is 17 amino acids long. CDR1 is MGHRA, CDR2 YSYEKL, per germline. After removal of 0 bases from V and 5 bases from J, the junction contained 6 bases not matched to a gene. DNA of the CDR3: TGCGCCAGCAGCCAAGAAGGGGGGACAGGGGAGACCGGGGAGCTGTTTTTT. Protein: CASSQEGGTGETGELFF.

V and J are TRBV5-4 and TRBJ1-1, with no clear D. Germline lookup yields CDR1 SGHNT and CDR2 YYREEE (reference sequence). The V end lost 3 bases, the J end lost 3 bases, and 9 bases lay between the germline ends. This CDR3 contains 13 residues. The CDR3 nucleotides read TGTGCCAGCAGCTGGCGGGGTCACACTGAAGCTTTCTTT. This sequence encodes CASSWRGHTEAFF.

This chain links TRBV29-1 with TRBJ1-1; D ambiguous. CDR3 length: 10 residues. Germline V gene sequence: CDR1 SQVTM, CDR2 ANQGSEA. V shed 5 bases and J shed 1 base, with 2 bases lying between them. The CDR3 DNA follows: TGCAGCGTTAAGAACACTGAAGCTTTCTTT. Translated, it gives CSVKNTEAFF.

The chain couples TRBV3-1 to TRBJ2-1; D possibly corresponds to TRBD1 (6 bases). The V end was cut by 1 base, the J end by 6 bases, with 10 bases between. CDR3 length: 14 amino acids. CDR1 is LGHDT, CDR2 YNNKEL, per germline (reference sequence). The DNA of the CDR3 is TGTGCCAGCAGCCAAGTGGACAGCGGCAATGAGCAGTTCTTC. It yields the protein CASSQVDSGNEQFF.

This clonotype appeared a single time. The chain uses TRBV20-1 and TRBJ1-5; D unclear. The CDR3 is made up of 14 amino acids. CDR1 is DFQATT, CDR2 SNEGSKA, per germline (reference sequence). The V end was cut by 1 base, the J end by 4 bases, with 11 bases between. The CDR3 nucleotides read TGCAGTGCTAGAGCCGAAGTCCTGAATCAGCCCCAGCATTTT. This codes for CSARAEVLNQPQHF.

This clonotype was seen once. V usage is TRBV20-1 and J usage is TRBJ2-1; 9 bases map to TRBD2. J gave up 4 bases and V 0 bases, and 7 bases lay outside the gene matches. Germline V gene data show CDR1 as DFQATT and CDR2 as SNEGSKA (reference sequence). This CDR3 has 16 amino acids. In DNA form, the CDR3 reads TGCAGTGCTAGAGACCCCAGCGGGGGGACATACAATGAGCAGTTCTTC. Translation gives CSARDPSGGTYNEQFF.

The chain is built from TRBV28 and TRBJ2-7; TRBD2 agrees at 9 bases. The CDR3 consists of 14 residues. Germline-derived CDR1 and CDR2 are MDHEN and SYDVKM. V dropped 7 bases and J dropped 3; count of bases not matched to a gene: 7. CDR3 in DNA: TGTGCCAGCAAAGCGGGAGGACCACTCTACGAGCAGTACTTC. Amino acid sequence: CASKAGGPLYEQYF.

This clonotype was detected once. This chain joins TRBV14 and TRBJ2-1, with TRBD2 identical over 10 bases. There are 14 residues in the CDR3. Germline-derived CDR1 and CDR2 are SGHDN and FVKESK. V was pared by 4 bases and J by 11 bases, with 8 bases of the junction left unmatched. CDR3 sequence reads: CASSLDLAGAKQFF. CDR3 bases: TGTGCCAGCAGCCTCGATCTAGCGGGAGCTAAGCAGTTCTTC.

This rearrangement joins TRBV10-1 to TRBJ2-7; tentative D call: TRBD1 (5 bases). Germline CDR1 reads WNHNN; CDR2 reads SYGVQD (reference sequence). V lost 4 bases, J lost 3 bases, and 7 bases lay in between. This CDR3 contains 12 residues. CDR3 sequence (DNA): TGCGCCAGCAGTGGACAGAGCTACGAGCAGTACTTC. Residues: CASSGQSYEQYF.

This rearrangement joins TRBV7-2 to TRBJ2-2; D assignment may be TRBD1 or TRBD2 (5 bases each). CDR1 is SGHTA, CDR2 FQGNSA, per germline. This CDR3 is 15 amino acids long. Trimming removed 1 base at V and 5 bases at J, with 11 bases between. The CDR3 nucleotides read TGTGCCAGCAGCTTAGAGGGGACGTGGACCGGGGAGCTGTTTTTT. The encoded protein is CASSLEGTWTGELFF.

This clonotype was seen just once. The chain uses TRBV6-1 and TRBJ2-7; no clear D. Germline V gene sequence: CDR1 MNHNS, CDR2 SASEGT. The ends were cut back, 5 bases at V and 1 base at J, with 9 bases in the middle. The CDR3 loop spans 13 amino acids. The DNA of the CDR3 is TGTGCCAGCAGTAATCCGGGTTCCTACGAGCAGTACTTC. Residues: CASSNPGSYEQYF.

The rearrangement uses TRBV10-2 and TRBJ2-7, with 7 bases lining up with TRBD2. This CDR3 contains 14 residues. Trimming at V came to 3 bases and at J to 2 bases, leaving 4 bases not matched to a gene. Germline V CDR1 and CDR2: WSHSY, SAAADI. Here the CDR3 DNA reads TGCGCCAGCAGTGATCAGGGAGGGACCTACGAGCAGTACTTC. Residues: CASSDQGGTYEQYF.

This chain joins TRBV29-1 and TRBJ2-7; 7 nucleotides agree with TRBD1. V dropped 5 bases and J dropped 4; count of bases not matched to a gene: 8. Germline V gene lookup returns CDR1 SQVTM and CDR2 ANQGSEA. The CDR3 is made up of 13 amino acids. In DNA form, the CDR3 reads TGCAGCGTTCACCAACAGGGGAAGTACGAGCAGTACTTC. Translating it yields CSVHQQGKYEQYF.

The rearrangement joins TRBV25-1 to TRBJ2-3, with 12 bases lining up with TRBD2. The CDR3 has 17 residues. V gave up 2 bases and J gave up 2 bases; unmatched junction bases: 5. Germline CDR1 reads MGHDK; CDR2 reads SYGVNS. The CDR3 DNA reads as TGTGCCAGCAGTGAAACTAGCGGGGGGCTCTTCACAGATACGCAGTATTTT. As protein: CASSETSGGLFTDTQYF.

CDR3 protein: CASTWGGRLDEQFF. CDR3 coding DNA: TGTGCCAGCACTTGGGGCGGGAGATTGGATGAGCAGTTCTTC. The J gene is TRBJ2-1, the V gene TRBV6-2 or TRBV6-3; 7 positions agree with TRBD2. The CDR3 length is 14 residues. Looked up from germline, CDR1 is MNHEY and CDR2 is SVGEGT. The V segment lost 7 bases and the J segment 8 bases; nucleotides outside the gene matches: 11.

The rearrangement uses TRBV5-1 and TRBJ2-3; TRBD2 aligns across 8 bases. Looked up from germline, CDR1 is SGHRS and CDR2 is YFSETQ. The CDR3 extends over 15 amino acids. V dropped 4 bases and J dropped 2; count of bases not matched to a gene: 6. CDR3 amino acids: CASSPGLDYTDTQYF. The CDR3 DNA reads TGCGCCAGCAGCCCGGGACTAGACTACACAGATACGCAGTATTTT.

Here the CDR3 reads CASSLLTNTGELFF. The CDR3 bases are TGTGCCAGCAGTTTACTTACGAACACCGGGGAGCTGTTTTTT. The J gene is TRBJ2-2, the V gene TRBV12-3 or TRBV12-4; no clear D. This CDR3 spans 14 amino acids. V gave up 2 bases and J gave up 0 bases, with 4 bases separating them.

The CDR3 DNA is TGTGCCAGCACTCCCTTCGGTGGCAATGAGCAGTTCTTC. Its protein product is CASTPFGGNEQFF. The chain recombines TRBV7-9 with TRBJ2-1; D remains unclear. The CDR3 covers 13 residues. Germline-derived CDR1 and CDR2 are SEHNR and FQNEAQ (reference sequence). V was clipped by 7 bases and J by 6 bases, with 13 bases between them.

The chain employs TRBV30 and TRBJ1-4; D not certain. V was shortened by 0 bases and J by 8 bases, with 4 bases between the two germline ends. The CDR3 is 11 amino acids. Germline V gene sequence: CDR1 GTSNPN, CDR2 SVGIG (reference sequence). As DNA, the CDR3 is TGTGCCTGGAGTGTTGGCGAAAAACTGTTTTTT. Amino acids: CAWSVGEKLFF.

V is TRBV29-1 and J is TRBJ2-7; 10 nucleotides match TRBD1. Germline V gene lookup returns CDR1 SQVTM and CDR2 ANQGSEA. Germline trimming cut 0 bases from V and 2 bases from J; bases unmatched to any gene: 4. The CDR3 extends over 15 amino acids. CDR3 nucleotide sequence: TGCAGCGTTGAAGATAGGACAGGGGGGACCTACGAGCAGTACTTC. It translates to CSVEDRTGGTYEQYF.

The rearrangement uses TRBV20-1 and TRBJ2-7, with 10 nucleotides matching TRBD2. This CDR3 is 15 amino acids long. Germline V lookup: CDR1 DFQATT, CDR2 SNEGSKA (reference sequence). V lost 3 bases, J lost 3 bases, and 8 bases stayed unmatched. The CDR3 bases are TGCAGTGCTAGTCCCGGGACTAGCGTTTTCTACGAGCAGTACTTC. Translation gives CSASPGTSVFYEQYF.

The rearrangement uses TRBV30 and TRBJ1-2; D is uncertain. Germline V gene lookup returns CDR1 GTSNPN and CDR2 SVGIG (reference sequence). The CDR3 sequence is 15 residues long. The V end lost 3 bases, the J end lost 2 bases, and 16 bases lay between the germline ends. CDR3 sequence reads: CAWRTQNQNNYGYTF. CDR3 sequence (DNA): TGTGCCTGGAGGACACAAAACCAGAACAACTATGGCTACACCTTC. The variable domain in full, completed from reference TRBV30 and TRBJ1-2, reads SQTIHQWPATLVQPVGSPLSLECTVEGTSNPNLYWYRQAAGRGLQLLFYSVGIGQISSEVPQNLSASRPQDRQFILSSKKLLLSDSGFYLCAWRTQNQNNYGYTFGSGTRLTVV.

The J gene is TRBJ2-2, the V gene TRBV12-3 or TRBV12-4; D not resolved. Trimming left V 6 bases short and J 6 bases short, with 8 bases between. This CDR3 comprises 12 residues. The CDR3 DNA reads TGTGCCAGCAGCAAATTGGCCGGGGAGCTGTTTTTT. Amino acids: CASSKLAGELFF.

V gene TRBV4-1 combines with J gene TRBJ2-7; 11 positions agree with TRBD1. This CDR3 region has 15 residues. Trimming at V came to 4 bases and at J to 6 bases, leaving 8 bases not matched to a gene. CDR1 MGHRA and CDR2 YSYEKL come from the germline V gene. Written as DNA, the CDR3 is TGCGCCAGCAGCCTCCATAGGACAGGGGGCGGCGAGCAGTACTTC. This translates into CASSLHRTGGGEQYF.

The chain has TRBV5-1 and TRBJ2-3; the D is unclear. Germline V gene data show CDR1 as SGHRS and CDR2 as YFSETQ. Trimming cost V 2 bases and J 4 bases, with 5 bases left between them. The CDR3 totals 12 residues. CDR3 residues: CASSFLADTQYF. CDR3 bases: TGCGCCAGCAGCTTTCTGGCAGATACGCAGTATTTT.

This rearrangement joins TRBV5-1 to TRBJ1-1, with D perhaps matching TRBD1 (5 bases). This CDR3 has 15 amino acids. The V end lost 0 bases, the J end lost 1 base, and 10 bases lay between the germline ends. Per the germline V gene, CDR1 is SGHRS and CDR2 is YFSETQ. CDR3 loop: CASSLVVGQNTEAFF. The CDR3 coding sequence is TGCGCCAGCAGCTTGGTCGTCGGACAGAACACTGAAGCTTTCTTT.